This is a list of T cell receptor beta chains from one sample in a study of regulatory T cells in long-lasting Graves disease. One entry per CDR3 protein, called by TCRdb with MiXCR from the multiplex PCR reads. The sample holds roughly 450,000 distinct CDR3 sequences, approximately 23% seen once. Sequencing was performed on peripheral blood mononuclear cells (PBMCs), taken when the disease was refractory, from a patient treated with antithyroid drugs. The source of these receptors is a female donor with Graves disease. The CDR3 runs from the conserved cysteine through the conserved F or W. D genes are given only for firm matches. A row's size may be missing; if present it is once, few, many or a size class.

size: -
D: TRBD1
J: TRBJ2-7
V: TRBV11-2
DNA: TGTGCCAGCAGCTTATTATCCCCAGGACAGGGAGACTACGAGCAGTACTTC
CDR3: CASSLLSPGQGDYEQYF

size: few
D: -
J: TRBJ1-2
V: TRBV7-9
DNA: TGTGCCAGCACACCAGCAAGGGAAGCTAACTATGGCTACACCTTC
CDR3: CASTPAREANYGYTF

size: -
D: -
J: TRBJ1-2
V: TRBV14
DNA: TGTGCCAGCAGCCAATATCTTAGCGGTTTTGGCTACACCTTC
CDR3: CASSQYLSGFGYTF

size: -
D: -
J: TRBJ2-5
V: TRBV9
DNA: TGTGCCAGCAGCCCGGAGGGGGCGGGAGGAGGAGAGACCCAGTACTTC
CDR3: CASSPEGAGGGETQYF

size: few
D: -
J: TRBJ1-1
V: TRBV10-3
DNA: TGTGCCATCAGTGTTCGCGGCGGGCAGGGCACTGAAGCTTTCTTT
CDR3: CAISVRGGQGTEAFF

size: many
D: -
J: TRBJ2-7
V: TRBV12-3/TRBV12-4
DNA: TGTGCCAGCAGTTCCAGGGGGGGTACGGCCTACGAGCAGTACTTC
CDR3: CASSSRGGTAYEQYF

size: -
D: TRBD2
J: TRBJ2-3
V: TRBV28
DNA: TGTGCCAGCAACAGCGGGGGGGGGGGCGCAGATACGCAGTATTTT
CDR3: CASNSGGGGADTQYF

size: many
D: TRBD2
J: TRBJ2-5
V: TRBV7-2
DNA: TGTGCCAGCAGCTTAGAAGGGCAAGCGGGGGGGACCCAGTACTTC
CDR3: CASSLEGQAGGTQYF

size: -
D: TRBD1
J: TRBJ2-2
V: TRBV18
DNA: TGTGCCAGCAGCGGACAGGAGAACACCGGGGAGCTGTTTTTT
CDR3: CASSGQENTGELFF

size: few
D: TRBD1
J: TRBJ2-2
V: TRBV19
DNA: TGTGCCAGTAGTCTTCGCCAGGGACAGGTGAACACCGGGGAGCTGTTTTTT
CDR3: CASSLRQGQVNTGELFF

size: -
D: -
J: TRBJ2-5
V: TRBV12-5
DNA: TGTGCTAGTGGTCACAACGGGGGTCCAGGGGAGACCCAGTACTTC
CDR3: CASGHNGGPGETQYF

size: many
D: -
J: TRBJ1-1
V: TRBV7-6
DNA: TGTGCCAGCAGCTTAGCAGGGAAGAACTCTGAAGCTTTCTTT
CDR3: CASSLAGKNSEAFF

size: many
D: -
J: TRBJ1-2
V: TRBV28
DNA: TGTGCCAGCAGGCGGGGGGGGATAAACTATGGCTACACCTTC
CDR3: CASRRGGINYGYTF

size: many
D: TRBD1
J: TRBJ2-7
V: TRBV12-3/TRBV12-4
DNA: TGTGCCAGCAGTCCGGGACAGGGAGGGCACGAGCAGTACTTC
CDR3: CASSPGQGGHEQYF

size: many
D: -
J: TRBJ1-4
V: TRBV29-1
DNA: TGCAGCGTTGACCACGGGGCTGGGGAAAAACTGTTTTTT
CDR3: CSVDHGAGEKLFF

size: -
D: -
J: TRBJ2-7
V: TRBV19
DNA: TGTGCCAGTAGTATAGATTCGGGCAGAGTCTACGAGCAGTACTTC
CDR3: CASSIDSGRVYEQYF

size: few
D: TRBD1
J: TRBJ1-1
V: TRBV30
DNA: TGTGCCTGGATGAACAGGGGGACCACTGAAGCTTTCTTT
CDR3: CAWMNRGTTEAFF

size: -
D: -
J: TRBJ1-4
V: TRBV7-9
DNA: TGTGCCAGCAGCTTAGCAGGAGGGGCGGGGGAAAAACTGTTTTTT
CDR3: CASSLAGGAGEKLFF

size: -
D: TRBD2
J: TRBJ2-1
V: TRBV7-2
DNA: TGTGCCAGCAGCTTAATGGCGGGAGTCACGGATGAGCAGTTCTTC
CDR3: CASSLMAGVTDEQFF

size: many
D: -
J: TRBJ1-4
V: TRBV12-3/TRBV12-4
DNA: TGTGCCAGCAGTTTGGGAGGGGCTGAGGAAAAACTGTTTTTT
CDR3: CASSLGGAEEKLFF

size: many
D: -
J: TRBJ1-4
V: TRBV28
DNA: TGTGCCAGCAGCTTAGGTGGACACGCTGAAAAACTGTTTTTT
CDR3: CASSLGGHAEKLFF

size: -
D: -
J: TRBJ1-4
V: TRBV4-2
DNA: TGTGCCAGCAGGCGATTGGGAGGGTCTAATGAAAAACTGTTTTTT
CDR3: CASRRLGGSNEKLFF

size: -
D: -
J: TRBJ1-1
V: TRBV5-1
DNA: TGCGCCAGCAGTTGGGGGGGACCGAACACTGAAGCTTTCTTT
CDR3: CASSWGGPNTEAFF

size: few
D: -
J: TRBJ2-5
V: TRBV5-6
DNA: TGTGCCAGCAGCCTCTATAGGACAGCCCAAGAGACCCAGTACTTC
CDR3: CASSLYRTAQETQYF

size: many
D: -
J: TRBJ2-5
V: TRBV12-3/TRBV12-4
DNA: TGTGCCAGCAGGGTATCGGAGGGGTTTGAGACCCAGTACTTC
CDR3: CASRVSEGFETQYF

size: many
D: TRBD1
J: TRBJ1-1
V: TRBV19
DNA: TGTGCCAGCAGTAGGACAGGAGACACTGAAGCTTTCTTT
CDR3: CASSRTGDTEAFF

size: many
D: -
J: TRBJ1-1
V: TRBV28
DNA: TGTGCCAGCAGTTCGGGAGTTAGAAATACTGAAGCTTTCTTT
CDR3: CASSSGVRNTEAFF

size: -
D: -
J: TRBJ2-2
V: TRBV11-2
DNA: TGTGCCAGCAGCTTAATAGGGTTTACCGGGGAGCTGTTTTTT
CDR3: CASSLIGFTGELFF

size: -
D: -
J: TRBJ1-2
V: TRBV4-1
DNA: TGCGCCAGCAGCCAAGATCCTTCAGGGGACTATGGCTACACCTTC
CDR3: CASSQDPSGDYGYTF

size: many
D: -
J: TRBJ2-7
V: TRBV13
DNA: TGTGCCAGCAGCTTTGGACCGCGGGAGCAGTACTTC
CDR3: CASSFGPREQYF

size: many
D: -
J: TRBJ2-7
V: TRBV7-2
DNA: TGTGCCAGCAGCTTAACGGGCCGCACCGAGCAGTACTTC
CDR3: CASSLTGRTEQYF

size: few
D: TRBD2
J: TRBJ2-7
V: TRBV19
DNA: TGTGCCAGCAGTGGGGGACTAGCAGGGGAGCAGTACTTC
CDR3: CASSGGLAGEQYF

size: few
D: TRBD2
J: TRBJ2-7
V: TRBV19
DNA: TGTGCCAGTAGTACCTATCTAGCGGGAAACTACGAGCAGTACTTC
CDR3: CASSTYLAGNYEQYF

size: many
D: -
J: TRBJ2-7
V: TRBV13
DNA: TGTGCCAGCAGCTCCATGATAGGGGGGACCGAGCAGTACTTC
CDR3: CASSSMIGGTEQYF

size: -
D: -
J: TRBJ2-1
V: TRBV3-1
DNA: TGTGCCAGCAGCCAAGACCCCAGCAGTGAGCAGTTCTTC
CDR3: CASSQDPSSEQFF

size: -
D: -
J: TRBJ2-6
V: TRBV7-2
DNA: TGTGCCAGCAGTCAACAGACTGGGGCAGGGGCCAACGTCCTGACTTTC
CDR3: CASSQQTGAGANVLTF

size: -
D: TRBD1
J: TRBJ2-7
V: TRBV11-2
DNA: TGTGCCAGCAGCGCCCAAGGACAGGGGTACTACGAGCAGTACTTC
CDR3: CASSAQGQGYYEQYF